Listed below are T cell receptor beta chains from one sample, sequenced in a study of post-analysis software for immune sequencing data. TCRdb reprocessed the PCR reads with MiXCR, giving one entry per CDR3 protein. The sample lists 650,000 to 850,000 distinct CDR3 sequences, approximately 57% seen once, with approximately 4.5% in the top ten. Sequenced material: blood. The receptor source for this set is a girl aged 5 to 17 with multiple sclerosis. Both conserved end residues are part of each CDR3. The D gene is left open where the match is weak. Where a row states a size, it is once, few, many or the class of an expanded clone; other rows omit it.

j_call	v_call	d_call	clone_size	cdr3_aa	cdr3_nt
TRBJ2-3	TRBV3-1	TRBD1	NA	CASSLDRGGGDTQYF	TGTGCCAGCAGTTTGGACAGGGGAGGTGGAGATACGCAGTATTTT
TRBJ2-1	TRBV4-1	NA	NA	CASSQETPGYNEQFF	TGCGCCAGCAGCCAAGAAACCCCAGGGTACAATGAGCAGTTCTTC
TRBJ2-5	TRBV5-1	TRBD2	NA	CASSGGLAGGQETQYF	TGCGCCAGCAGCGGGGGACTAGCGGGGGGCCAAGAGACCCAGTACTTC
TRBJ2-7	TRBV29-1	TRBD1	NA	CSVASGQAYEQYF	TGCAGCGTTGCTTCGGGACAGGCCTACGAGCAGTACTTC
TRBJ2-1	TRBV15	TRBD2	few	CATSRDPGGSYNEQFF	TGTGCCACCAGCAGAGATCCGGGAGGCTCCTACAATGAGCAGTTCTTC
TRBJ2-7	TRBV6-5	TRBD2	NA	CASSAKAGGPYEQYF	TGTGCCAGCAGTGCCAAGGCGGGGGGGCCTTACGAGCAGTACTTC
TRBJ1-2	TRBV5-1	NA	NA	CTSSLVGVDYGYTF	TGCACCAGCAGCTTGGTTGGGGTTGACTATGGCTACACCTTC
TRBJ2-7	TRBV14	NA	NA	CASSHVLGDEQYF	TGTGCCAGCAGCCATGTTTTAGGGGACGAGCAGTACTTC
TRBJ2-1	TRBV29-1	NA	NA	CSVEDLGRGSYNEQFF	TGCAGCGTTGAAGATTTGGGCAGGGGCTCCTACAATGAGCAGTTCTTC
TRBJ2-7	TRBV5-1	NA	NA	CASSLGLDPTYEQYF	TGCGCCAGCAGCTTGGGACTAGACCCCACCTACGAGCAGTACTTC
TRBJ2-1	TRBV20-1	NA	NA	CSARDWHNEQFF	TGCAGTGCTAGAGACTGGCACAATGAGCAGTTCTTC
TRBJ2-3	TRBV2	NA	few	CASSVQRVYQSTDTQYF	TGTGCCAGCAGTGTCCAGCGGGTATACCAAAGCACAGATACGCAGTATTTT
TRBJ2-1	TRBV5-1	TRBD2	NA	CASSLVAGGPANEQFF	TGCGCCAGCAGCTTGGTGGCGGGAGGGCCGGCCAATGAGCAGTTCTTC
TRBJ2-1	TRBV7-9	NA	once	CASSLGLGRNEQVF	TGTGCCAGCAGCTTAGGCCTAGGCCGCAATGAGCAGGTCTTC
TRBJ2-7	TRBV20-1	NA	few	CSAKKGPTIGEQYF	TGCAGTGCAAAGAAGGGACCCACGATTGGCGAGCAGTACTTC
TRBJ1-1	TRBV6-6	NA	NA	CAGNRQGTEAFF	TGTGCCGGCAACCGGCAGGGGACTGAAGCTTTCTTT
TRBJ2-1	TRBV27	NA	NA	CASHWDPTRDNEQFF	TGTGCCAGTCACTGGGACCCGACAAGGGACAATGAGCAGTTCTTC
TRBJ1-1	TRBV6-6	NA	few	CASSYSGGNTGAFF	TGTGCCAGCAGTTACTCGGGGGGAAACACTGGAGCTTTCTTT
TRBJ1-1	TRBV5-1	NA	NA	CASSRFGGGVNTEAFF	TGCGCCAGCAGTCGTTTTGGGGGTGGAGTGAACACTGAAGCTTTCTTT
TRBJ1-2	TRBV6-5	NA	NA	CASRLGERYGYTF	TGTGCCAGCAGATTGGGAGAGCGCTATGGCTACACCTTC
TRBJ1-2	TRBV29-1	TRBD1	NA	CSVAGTGLSGYTF	TGCAGCGTTGCCGGGACAGGTCTATCTGGCTACACCTTC